This T cell receptor (beta chain) was profiled in a study of glioma-infiltrating T cells after dendritic cell vaccination. Study context: Glioblastoma patients came from Phase I and II dendritic cell vaccination trials. Dendritic cells derived from monocytes and pulsed with autologous tumor lysate formed the vaccine. The study's findings and limits: Patients with more pretreatment TILs had longer time to progression and survival.

Comments on this clone: The antigen is not known.

Clones were sequenced by immunoSEQ multiplex PCR, and TCRdb holds only the in-frame ones, with some missing. Here the sample spans 80,000 to 100,000 clones, 70% to 80% being singletons. The CDR3 has 15 amino acids. CDR1 is KGHSH and CDR2 is LQKENI in the germline V gene. Trimming removed 3 bases at V and 4 bases at J, with 15 bases between. No glioblastoma patient carried an isocitrate dehydrogenase mutation. Source: blood, taken before dendritic cell vaccination. The genes are TRBV18 and TRBJ1-1, with D possibly being TRBD1 (6 bases). This sequence was found in a human donor with glioblastoma. The CDR3 is CASSPKQGGSTEAFF. Here the CDR3 DNA reads TGTGCCAGCTCACCGAAACAGGGAGGGAGCACTGAAGCTTTCTTT.